The 5 T cell receptor beta chains below all came from one sample that was sequenced in a study of regulatory T cells in long-lasting Graves disease. CDR3-region Arm-PCR and iRepertoire HTBI primers produced the TCR beta libraries. From the multiplex PCR reads, TCRdb called clonotypes with MiXCR, one entry per CDR3 protein. This sample has fewer than 650,000 distinct CDR3 sequences, with 16% found just once. Indicated time point: newly diagnosed GD, antithyroid drugs for less than 3 months. Isolated PBMC RNA provided the starting material for the TCR library. The same sample was also studied in work on T cells in Graves' hyperthyroidism and ophthalmopathy.

The material was peripheral blood mononuclear cells (PBMCs), obtained at new diagnosis, from a patient treated with antithyroid drugs. These receptor sequences come from a man younger than 30 with Graves disease.

This clonotype appeared a few times. The V call is TRBV5-5, the J call TRBJ2-6, with D maybe TRBD2 (6 bases). Germline CDR1 reads SGHKS; CDR2 reads YYEKEE (reference sequence). This CDR3 is 15 amino acids long. V dropped 5 bases and J dropped 4 bases, with 13 bases sitting between them. The CDR3 protein is CASSSGGLGANVLTF. CDR3 DNA: TGTGCCAGCAGTTCTGGGGGGTTAGGGGCCAACGTCCTGACTTTC.

This clonotype has at least ten counts. The chain couples TRBV3-1 to TRBJ2-7; D gene unclear. The CDR3 totals 15 residues. Germline-derived CDR1 and CDR2 are LGHDT and YNNKEL (reference sequence). V was cut by 0 bases and J by 2 bases, with 11 bases left in between. The CDR3 protein is CASSQDPRLTYEQYF. The CDR3 DNA sequence: TGTGCCAGCAGCCAAGATCCGAGGTTGACCTACGAGCAGTACTTC.

This clonotype appeared a few times. The chain recombines TRBV19 with TRBJ2-1; TRBD2 matches at 9 bases. The J segment lost 3 bases and the V segment lost 5 bases, leaving 2 bases of the junction unmatched. The germline V gene encodes CDR1 LNHDA and CDR2 SQIVND (reference sequence). CDR3 length equals 14 residues. The CDR3 here is CASSQAGGYNEQFF. CDR3 nucleotides: TGTGCCAGTAGTCAAGCGGGAGGCTACAATGAGCAGTTCTTC.

The chain links TRBV29-1 to TRBJ1-5; tentative D call: TRBD1 (6 bases). The CDR3 runs 12 residues. Germline V gene data show CDR1 as SQVTM and CDR2 as ANQGSEA. Trimming removed 6 bases from V and 7 bases from J, with 13 bases in between. CDR3 sequence reads: CSVGGPEQPQHF. CDR3 nucleotides: TGCAGCGTAGGGGGGCCGGAGCAGCCCCAGCATTTT.

Details on this clonotype: Given a much more abundant clone one base away, this may be a read error. The genes are TRBV5-1 and TRBJ2-5, with a possible D match to TRBD1 (6 bases). Matching the DNA end better, TRBJ2-1 makes the J call doubtful. Germline CDR1 reads SGHRS; CDR2 reads YFSETQ. This CDR3 region has 16 residues. The CDR3 coding sequence is TGCGCCAGCAGCTTGGACCAAGCTACAGGGTTGGATGAGCAGTTCTTC. As protein: CASSLDQATGLDEQFF.